Presented here are 3 T cell receptor beta chains from one specimen sequenced in a study of identical twins (dated by TCRdb to the mid-2010s). Receptors were amplified or captured by 5' RACE. Sequencing instrument: Illumina HiSeq 2000. The raw public data were reprocessed by TCRdb itself: fastp quality trimming at Q25, MiXCR clonotype calling, in-frame beta chains only. A single entry per CDR3 protein holds the most common genes and DNA from its merged rows. This sample holds hundreds of thousands of distinct CDR3 sequences; around 12% were observed only once. Around 7.8% of the sample is in the top ten clones. These data also featured in a second study, about yellow fever vaccine responses in identical twins.

Source material: CD8+ T cells sorted from blood. These receptor sequences come from a woman between 18 and 29 years old in good health.

This clonotype was detected a few times. The chain is built from TRBV10-3 and TRBJ1-6; D is perhaps TRBD1 (5 bases). This CDR3 is 14 amino acids long. CDR1 and CDR2 from the germline V gene are ENHRY and SYGVKD. Trimming removed 8 bases from V and 7 bases from J, with 15 bases in between. For the CDR3, the DNA is TGTGCCATCCAATCCGGGACCATGAATTCACCCCTCCACTTT. As protein: CAIQSGTMNSPLHF.

This chain uses TRBV2 with TRBJ2-1; 13 bases line up with TRBD2. From germline, CDR1 is SNHLY and CDR2 FYNNEI. With V trimmed by 1 base and J by 7 bases, 4 bases remained unmatched. CDR3 length: 16 amino acids. CDR3 bases: TGTGCCAGCAGTGAAGATGGACTAGCGGGAGTAAATGAGCAGTTCTTC. Translated: CASSEDGLAGVNEQFF.

In its sample, this clonotype was seen a few times. The chain couples TRBV28 to TRBJ2-7, with 9 bases identical to TRBD1. V dropped 4 bases and J dropped 5; count of bases not matched to a gene: 12. The CDR3 is 16 residues long. In germline, CDR1 is MDHEN, CDR2 SYDVKM. This CDR3 reads CASSYHPGQGPNEQYF. The DNA of the CDR3 is TGTGCCAGCAGTTACCACCCGGGACAGGGTCCCAACGAGCAGTACTTC.